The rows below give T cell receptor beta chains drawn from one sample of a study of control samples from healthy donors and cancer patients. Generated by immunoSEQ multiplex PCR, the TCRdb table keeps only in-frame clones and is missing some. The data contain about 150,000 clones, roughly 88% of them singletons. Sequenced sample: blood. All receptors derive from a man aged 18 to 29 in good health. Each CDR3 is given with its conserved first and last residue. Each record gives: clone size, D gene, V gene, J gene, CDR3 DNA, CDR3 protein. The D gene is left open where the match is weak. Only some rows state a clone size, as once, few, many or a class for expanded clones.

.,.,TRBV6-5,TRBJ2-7,TGTGCCAGCAGTTACTCGACAAGAGCTTACGAGCAGTACTTC,CASSYSTRAYEQYF
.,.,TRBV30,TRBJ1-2,TGTGCCTCCCCAACGGGGAGGTTCTATGGCTACACCTTC,CASPTGRFYGYTF
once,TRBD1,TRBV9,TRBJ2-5,TGTGCCAGCAGTCATAAATCACAGGGGGTCAAAGAGACCCAGTACTTC,CASSHKSQGVKETQYF
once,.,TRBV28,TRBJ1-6,TGTGCCAGCAGTCTCCCTGCTGGGGGTTATAATTCACCCCTCCACTTT,CASSLPAGGYNSPLHF
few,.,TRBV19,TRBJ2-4,TGTGCCAGTAGTATAGCCGCCACGGGGGCGGGAAACATTCAGTACTTC,CASSIAATGAGNIQYF
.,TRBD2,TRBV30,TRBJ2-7,TGTGCCTGGAGTGTACTAGCGGGGAGCCGGTCCTACGAGCAGTACTTC,CAWSVLAGSRSYEQYF
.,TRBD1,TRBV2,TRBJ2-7,TGTGCCAGCAGACCCGGACAGGGGGACGAGCAGTACTTC,CASRPGQGDEQYF
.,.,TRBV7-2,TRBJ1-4,TGTGCCAGCAGCCGTAGCGGGGCCACTAATGAAAAACTGTTTTTT,CASSRSGATNEKLFF
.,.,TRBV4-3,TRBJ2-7,TGCGCCAGCAGCCAAGATCGTGGAAGCTACGAGCAGTACTTC,CASSQDRGSYEQYF
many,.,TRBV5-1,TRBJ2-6,TGCGCCAGCAGCTTGACAGGCTCTGGGGCCAACGTCCTGACTTTC,CASSLTGSGANVLTF
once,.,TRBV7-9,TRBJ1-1,TGTGCCAGCAGCTTAGGGGGGGCGGGGGCTTTCTTT,CASSLGGAGAFF
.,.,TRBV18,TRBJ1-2,TGTGCCAGCTCACCAGAATCGGCGGCCCTCTATGGCTACACCTTC,CASSPESAALYGYTF
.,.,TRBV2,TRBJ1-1,TGTGCCAGCAGTGAAGCGCGATTGAACACTGAAGCTTTCTTT,CASSEARLNTEAFF
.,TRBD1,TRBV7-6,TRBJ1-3,TGTGCCAGCAGCTTCCGGACAGGTCGAAGGGACACCATATATTTT,CASSFRTGRRDTIYF
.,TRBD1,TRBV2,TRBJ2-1,TGTGCCAGCAGGACCGGGACAGGGGGTATGAATGAGCAGTTCTTC,CASRTGTGGMNEQFF
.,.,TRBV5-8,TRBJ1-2,TGTGCCAGCAGCTTGGTACAGGGTAACTATGGCTACACCTTC,CASSLVQGNYGYTF
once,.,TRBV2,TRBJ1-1,TGTGCCAGCAGGGCCTACACTGAAGCTTTCTTT,CASRAYTEAFF
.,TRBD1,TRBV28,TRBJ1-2,TGTGCCAGCAGTTGGACAGGGAGCTATGGCTACACCTTC,CASSWTGSYGYTF
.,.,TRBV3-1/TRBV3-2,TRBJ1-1,TGTGCCAGCAGCCCGCCTTTAGGCCAGAACACTGAAGCTTTCTTT,CASSPPLGQNTEAFF
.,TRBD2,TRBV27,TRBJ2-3,TGTGCCAGCAGTTTATGGCGGGGGGGCGTCACAGATACGCAGTATTTT,CASSLWRGGVTDTQYF
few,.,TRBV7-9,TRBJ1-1,TGTGCCAGCAGCCCGCCCCCGGGGAGGGGAGGGGCTGAAGCTTTCTTT,CASSPPPGRGGAEAFF
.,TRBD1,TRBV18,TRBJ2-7,TGTGCCAGCTCACCGACAGGGGGCAACGAGCAGTACTTC,CASSPTGGNEQYF
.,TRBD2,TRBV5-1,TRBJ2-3,TGCGCCAGCGGGAGGGCAACCGGGACTAGCGGGTTAGACACAGATACGCAGTATTTT,CASGRATGTSGLDTDTQYF
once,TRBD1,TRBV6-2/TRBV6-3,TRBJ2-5,TGTGCCAGCAGTTCTTCCGGGACAGAAGAGACCCAGTACTTC,CASSSSGTEETQYF
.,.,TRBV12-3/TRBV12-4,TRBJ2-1,TGTGCCAGCAGCGCATCAGCGGTGAATGAGCAGTTCTTC,CASSASAVNEQFF
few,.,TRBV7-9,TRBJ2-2,TGTGCCAGCAGCCCGGCCCAGACAACCGGGGAGCTGTTTTTT,CASSPAQTTGELFF
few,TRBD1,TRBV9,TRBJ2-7,TGTGCCAGCAGCCGCCAATCGACAGGGACCTACGAGCAGTACTTC,CASSRQSTGTYEQYF
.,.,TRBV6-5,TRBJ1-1,TGTGCCAGCAGGGCACAGGCGTGGAACACTGAAGCTTTCTTT,CASRAQAWNTEAFF
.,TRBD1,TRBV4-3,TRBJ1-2,TGCGCCAGCAGCCCATTCACCGGGACAGCGGGACCCGGTGGCTACACCTTC,CASSPFTGTAGPGGYTF
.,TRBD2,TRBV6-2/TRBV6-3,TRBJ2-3,TGTGCCAGCAGACCTAGCGGGTCCGCAGATACGCAGTATTTT,CASRPSGSADTQYF
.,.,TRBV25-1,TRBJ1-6,TGTGCCAGCAGTGATGAGTTCAATTCACCCCTCCACTTT,CASSDEFNSPLHF
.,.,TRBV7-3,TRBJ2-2,TGTGCCAGCAGCTCGGCCGGGACCCGCCACGGGGAGCTGTTTTTT,CASSSAGTRHGELFF
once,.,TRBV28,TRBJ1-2,TGTGCCAGCAGTTCACCCGGTCCAGGAGGCTATGGCTACACCTTC,CASSSPGPGGYGYTF
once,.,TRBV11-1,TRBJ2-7,TGTGCCAGCAGCTCGGGGGACAGAGGCTACGAGCAGTACTTC,CASSSGDRGYEQYF
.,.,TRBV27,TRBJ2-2,TGTGCCAGCAGTTTTCACACCGGGGAGCTGTTTTTT,CASSFHTGELFF
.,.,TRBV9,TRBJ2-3,TGTGCCAGCAGCGCGAGCCCCCACAATACGCAGTATTTT,CASSASPHNTQYF